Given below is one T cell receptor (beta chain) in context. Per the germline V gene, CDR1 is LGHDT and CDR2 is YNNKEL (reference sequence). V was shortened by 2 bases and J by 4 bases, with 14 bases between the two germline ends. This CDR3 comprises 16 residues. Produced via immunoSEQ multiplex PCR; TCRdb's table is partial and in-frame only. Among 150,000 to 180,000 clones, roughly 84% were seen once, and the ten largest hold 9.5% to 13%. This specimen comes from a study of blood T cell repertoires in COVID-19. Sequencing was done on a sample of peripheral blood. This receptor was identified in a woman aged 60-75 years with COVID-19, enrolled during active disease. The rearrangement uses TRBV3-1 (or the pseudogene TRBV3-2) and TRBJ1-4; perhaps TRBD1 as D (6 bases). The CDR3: CASSQTPTGLNEKLFF. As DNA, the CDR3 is TGTGCCAGCAGCCAAACCCCGACAGGCCTTAATGAAAAACTGTTTTTT.